A selection of T cell receptor beta chains follows, all from one sample in a study of cytomegalovirus exposure and HLA in healthy donors. Assay: immunoSEQ multiplex PCR; the TCRdb copy retains only in-frame clones and omits some. The sample yields about 200,000 clones, 70% to 80% seen once. The material sequenced was PBMCs. Receptors were obtained from a male donor in good health and CMV-seronegative. Both conserved end residues are part of each CDR3. A D gene is named only where the DNA matches it firmly. Size values are once, few and many counts, or a class for expanded clones, and some rows have none.

j_gene | abundance | v_gene | d_gene | CDR3nt | CDR3aa
TRBJ2-7 | few | TRBV4-1 | . | TGCGCCAGCAGCCTCATGACCGCAGGGGACGAGCAGTACTTC | CASSLMTAGDEQYF
TRBJ2-7 | . | TRBV2 | TRBD1 | TGTGCCAGCACATCCAGGACAGGGCCCTACGAGCAGTACTTC | CASTSRTGPYEQYF
TRBJ2-1 | . | TRBV28 | TRBD2 | TGTGCCAGCAGTGGGTTTTGGACTAGCTCCTACAATGAGCAGTTCTTC | CASSGFWTSSYNEQFF
TRBJ1-2 | . | TRBV19 | . | TGTGCCACCCGACTGCGGGGAGCACCTGACTATGGCTACACCTTC | CATRLRGAPDYGYTF
TRBJ2-3 | . | TRBV27 | TRBD2 | TGTGCCAGCAGTGCCCGGACTAGCGGACGCACAGATACGCAGTATTTT | CASSARTSGRTDTQYF
TRBJ1-1 | few | TRBV2 | . | TGTGCCAGCAGTGTACAGGGCAACACTGAAGCTTTCTTT | CASSVQGNTEAFF
TRBJ2-3 | . | TRBV15 | . | TGTGCCACCAGCAACTTGATACTAGATACGCAGTATTTT | CATSNLILDTQYF
TRBJ2-1 | . | TRBV6-4 | . | TGTGCCAGCAGTGACCGCGGTGGTGAGCAGTTCTTC | CASSDRGGEQFF
TRBJ2-5 | . | TRBV28 | . | TGTGCCAGCAGTTTAACTGGACAGCCGAAAGAGACCCAGTACTTC | CASSLTGQPKETQYF
TRBJ1-2 | . | TRBV5-4 | TRBD1 | TGTGCCAGCAGCTTGCCCGGACAGGGTCACTATGGCTACACCTTC | CASSLPGQGHYGYTF
TRBJ2-5 | . | TRBV4-1 | TRBD1 | TGCGCCAGCAGCCGGGTTGGACAGGCGATACGCTCGGAGACCCAGTACTTC | CASSRVGQAIRSETQYF
TRBJ2-7 | . | TRBV29-1 | TRBD1 | TGCAGCGTTGAAGATGGGGACAGGGGGGTCAACGAGCAGTACTTC | CSVEDGDRGVNEQYF
TRBJ2-1 | . | TRBV5-1 | TRBD1 | TGCGCCAGCAGCTTGGGGGACAGGGGTTCCTACAATGAGCAGTTCTTC | CASSLGDRGSYNEQFF
TRBJ2-2 | . | TRBV19 | . | TGTGCCAGTAGACGGAATGAGGCCGGGGAGCTGTTTTTT | CASRRNEAGELFF
TRBJ2-7 | . | TRBV21-1 | . | TGTGCCAGCAGCGAGCCTAGCCCCTCCTACGAGCAGTACTTC | CASSEPSPSYEQYF
TRBJ2-5 | . | TRBV29-1 | . | TGCAGCGTTGACAGGGTTAGATTACGAGAGACCCAGTACTTC | CSVDRVRLRETQYF
TRBJ1-1 | . | TRBV11-2 | . | TGTGCCAGCAACTTACCCAGGCTGAACACTGAAGCTTTCTTT | CASNLPRLNTEAFF
TRBJ2-5 | once | TRBV9 | TRBD2 | TGTGCTACCAATGTGGCGGGAGGGCAACAAGAGACCCAGTACTTC | CATNVAGGQQETQYF
TRBJ2-7 | . | TRBV7-8 | TRBD1 | TGTGCCAGCAGGCATCAGGGACAGGGAGACTACGAGCAGTACTTC | CASRHQGQGDYEQYF
TRBJ2-7 | . | TRBV29-1 | . | TGCAGCGTTGGGCGGACAGCCTACGAGCAGTACTTC | CSVGRTAYEQYF
TRBJ1-5 | . | TRBV29-1 | TRBD1 | TGCAGCGTTGTTGGGACAGGGGGTAGCAATCAGCCCCAGCATTTT | CSVVGTGGSNQPQHF
TRBJ1-5 | . | TRBV6-5 | . | TGTGCCAGCAGGAGAGATAGCAATCAGCCCCAGCATTTT | CASRRDSNQPQHF
TRBJ1-6 | . | TRBV21-1 | . | TGTGCCAGCAGCTTTGCCGACAGGGGCCACGGAGGGGGTGGCTCACCCCTCCACTTT | CASSFADRGHGGGGSPLHF
TRBJ2-7 | . | TRBV6-5 | . | TGTGCCAGCAGTTACGAGGGCAACTACGAGCAGTACTTC | CASSYEGNYEQYF
TRBJ2-7 | . | TRBV7-9 | TRBD1 | TGTGCCAGCAGCTCCCCGGAATTTCCGGGACAGGGAACCCCCTACGAGCAGTACTTC | CASSSPEFPGQGTPYEQYF
TRBJ2-7 | once | TRBV7-2 | TRBD1 | TGTGCCAGCAGCTTACTATTGGGACAGGGCTCCGAGCAGTACTTC | CASSLLLGQGSEQYF
TRBJ2-7 | few | TRBV5-1 | . | TGCGCCAGCACCCTCGGCGGTAGCGGCTACGAGCAGTACTTC | CASTLGGSGYEQYF
TRBJ1-3 | . | TRBV28 | TRBD1 | TGTGCCAGCAGTTTGCCGGGACAGGGATATTCTGGAAACACCATATATTTT | CASSLPGQGYSGNTIYF
TRBJ2-3 | . | TRBV27 | . | TGTGCCAGCAGTTTCCCACAGGAGCCCCGACCAAGCACAGATACGCAGTATTTT | CASSFPQEPRPSTDTQYF
TRBJ2-3 | . | TRBV5-5 | . | TGTGCCAGCAGCTTGGGGCAGGGGGGCCTGACAGATACGCAGTATTTT | CASSLGQGGLTDTQYF
TRBJ2-1 | . | TRBV7-7 | TRBD2 | TGTGCCAGCAGCTTAGCTCCGGGACTAGCGGGAGGGCATGGTGAGCAGTTCTTC | CASSLAPGLAGGHGEQFF
TRBJ2-7 | few | TRBV4-1 | . | TGCGCCAGCAGCCTTTCAGCGGGCAGCTCCTACGAGCAGTACTTC | CASSLSAGSSYEQYF
TRBJ1-1 | . | TRBV27 | . | TGTGCCAGCAGTTTAAGTCCAGGGTCCAATGAAGCTTTCTTT | CASSLSPGSNEAFF
TRBJ2-7 | . | TRBV4-1 | TRBD2 | TGCGCCAGCAGCCAAGATGCGGGAGGGCCCTACGAGCAGTACTTC | CASSQDAGGPYEQYF
TRBJ1-1 | once | TRBV7-9 | . | TGTGCCAGCAGTCACGGGGGCACTGAAGCTTTCTTT | CASSHGGTEAFF
TRBJ2-5 | once | TRBV5-4 | TRBD2 | TGTGCCAGCAGCCCCGGCTCTAGCGGGAGCGGTAAAGAGACCCAGTACTTC | CASSPGSSGSGKETQYF
TRBJ1-2 | once | TRBV29-1 | TRBD1 | TGCAGCGCTGGGGAAGGGGGCTCTGGCTACACCTTC | CSAGEGGSGYTF
TRBJ2-7 | . | TRBV29-1 | TRBD1 | TGCAGCGCCCGGGACAGCTCCTACGAGCAGTACTTC | CSARDSSYEQYF
TRBJ1-5 | . | TRBV19 | . | TGTGCCAGTAGTATCGGGGGGAACCGCAATCAGCCCCAGCATTTT | CASSIGGNRNQPQHF
TRBJ2-3 | . | TRBV7-6 | TRBD1 | TGTGCCAGCAGCCGGGGACAGATCACAGATACGCAGTATTTT | CASSRGQITDTQYF
TRBJ2-5 | . | TRBV5-4 | . | TGTGCCAGCAGCTTGGCTCTGGGCAGGGGCCAAGAGACCCAGTACTTC | CASSLALGRGQETQYF
TRBJ2-3 | . | TRBV29-1 | . | TGCAGCGTTGGGGACTTCACAGATACGCAGTATTTT | CSVGDFTDTQYF
TRBJ2-1 | few | TRBV5-4 | TRBD2 | TGTGCCAGCAGCCTCAGCGGGATCCACAATGAGCAGTTCTTC | CASSLSGIHNEQFF
TRBJ1-3 | . | TRBV7-9 | . | TGTTCCAGCAGCTTCTGGGCAGGTCCTTCTGGAAACACCATATATTTT | CSSSFWAGPSGNTIYF
TRBJ1-5 | . | TRBV5-5 | . | TGTGCCAGCAGCTTGGCGGGAGTCCAGCCCCAGCATTTT | CASSLAGVQPQHF
TRBJ2-3 | . | TRBV29-1 | . | TGCAGCGTTGACGGAAGGAACCTCCTGGAGGATACGCAGTATTTT | CSVDGRNLLEDTQYF
TRBJ2-7 | . | TRBV25-1 | TRBD1 | TGTGCCAGCAGTGGCTCCCTCTTACAGGGGGCGGTAGGCGAGCAGTACTTC | CASSGSLLQGAVGEQYF
TRBJ2-5 | . | TRBV7-2 | TRBD1 | TGTGCCAGCAGCCCGACAGGGTCGGGGGAGACCCAGTACTTC | CASSPTGSGETQYF
TRBJ2-3 | . | TRBV28 | . | TGTGCCTCGGGGGTTACGCAGTATTTT | CASGVTQYF
TRBJ1-5 | . | TRBV28 | . | TGTGCCAGCAGTTTAGTCGACAGCCTAGGGAATCAGCCCCAGCATTTT | CASSLVDSLGNQPQHF
TRBJ2-2 | . | TRBV11-2 | TRBD2 | TGTGCCAGCAGCTTAGCACTGGGAGGGCTCGGGGAGCTGTTTTTT | CASSLALGGLGELFF
TRBJ1-2 | . | TRBV10-2 | TRBD1 | TGCGCCAGCAGTGAAGAGACAGGGAGCTTCTATGGCTACACCTTC | CASSEETGSFYGYTF
TRBJ1-2 | . | TRBV28 | . | TGTGCCAGCACTCAGTCTAACTATGGCTACACCTTC | CASTQSNYGYTF
TRBJ2-1 | . | TRBV11-2 | TRBD2 | TGTGCCAGCAGCACGTTAGCGGGAGGGCCGGGTGAGCAGTTCTTC | CASSTLAGGPGEQFF
TRBJ2-7 | once | TRBV9 | TRBD1 | TGTGCCAGCAGCGCCACCCCGACAGGGCCCTCCTACGAGCAGTACTTC | CASSATPTGPSYEQYF